The 15 T cell receptor beta chains in this list originate from one sample, sequenced in a study of graft-versus-host responses after intestinal transplantation (dated by TCRdb to 2020 to 2022). No antigen has been identified for these receptors. Explained via the paper, the time point label denotes: cells obtained before transplantation from donor or recipient. To prepare the library, the immunoSEQ multiplex PCR assay was applied. TCRdb limited this immuneACCESS table to in-frame rearrangements with V and J called. A share of clones is missing; checked studies link under half to unresolved V genes, and the rest is unexplained. This sample is represented by tens of thousands of clones; 94% of them were singletons. The ten largest clonotypes hold around 0.38% of the sample. The sample in question was unstimulated CD4+ T cells sorted from spleen or lymph node cells, obtained before transplant. All receptors come from a human donor who was the organ donor for an intestinal transplant.

The chain joins TRBV5-1 to TRBJ2-7, with D possibly matching TRBD2 (5 bases). CDR3 length equals 14 residues. V was cut by 0 bases and J by 6 bases, with 13 bases left in between. CDR1 SGHRS and CDR2 YFSETQ come from the germline V gene. The CDR3 reads CASSLAFEAGEQYF. The DNA of the CDR3 is TGCGCCAGCAGCTTGGCCTTTGAGGCGGGCGAGCAGTACTTC.

This chain links TRBV5-1 with TRBJ2-1; maybe TRBD1 (5 bases). The CDR3 runs 15 residues. CDR1 is SGHRS, CDR2 YFSETQ, per germline. With 1 base removed from V and 7 bases from J, the gap between germline ends came to 15 bases. The CDR3 sequence is CASSLSRALLNEQFF. CDR3 nucleotides: TGCGCCAGCAGCTTGTCCAGGGCCCTGCTAAATGAGCAGTTCTTC.

The gene calls are TRBV27 and TRBJ2-3; no firm D call. From germline, CDR1 is MNHEY and CDR2 SMNVEV (reference sequence). Trimming removed 3 bases at V and 3 bases at J, with 10 bases between. This CDR3 comprises 14 residues. CDR3 coding DNA: TGTGCCAGCAGTTTGAGATTGGCAACAGATACGCAGTATTTT. It codes for CASSLRLATDTQYF.

The V and J genes are TRBV27 and TRBJ2-3; 9 nucleotides align to TRBD2. The CDR3 is 16 residues long. V trimming: 4 bases; J trimming: 2 bases; junction bases outside the gene matches: 7. Germline V gene data show CDR1 as MNHEY and CDR2 as SMNVEV (reference sequence). The CDR3 nucleotides read TGTGCCAGCAGTTCCCGATTAGCGGGGGTCACAGATACGCAGTATTTT. Translation gives CASSSRLAGVTDTQYF.

This sequence joins TRBV7-2 and TRBJ1-2; D may be TRBD1 (5 bases). Germline lookup yields CDR1 SGHTA and CDR2 FQGNSA. The CDR3 spans 17 residues. V lost 2 bases and J lost 7, with 23 bases in between. CDR3 region: CASSLSNGAGLSGGYTF. The DNA of the CDR3 is TGTGCCAGCAGCTTATCTAACGGTGCAGGGCTGAGTGGTGGCTACACCTTC.

The V and J genes are TRBV4-3 and TRBJ1-1; a possible D gene is TRBD1 (5 bases). This CDR3 is built from 15 residues. Germline CDR1 and CDR2: LGHNA and YSLEER. The V end was cut by 0 bases, the J end by 5 bases, with 13 bases between. CDR3 residues: CASSQDWGLRTEAFF. CDR3 in DNA: TGCGCCAGCAGCCAAGATTGGGGACTTCGGACTGAAGCTTTCTTT.

The chain joins TRBV6-5 to TRBJ1-1, with 9 bases matching TRBD1. Germline-derived CDR1 and CDR2 are MNHEY and SVGAGI. Trimming cost V 6 bases and J 4 bases; bases outside gene matches: 0. The CDR3 is 12 residues long. The CDR3 region is CASRTGGTEAFF. The CDR3 region has the DNA TGTGCCAGCAGGACAGGGGGCACTGAAGCTTTCTTT.

The gene calls are TRBV2 and TRBJ1-6; D possibly corresponds to TRBD1 (6 bases). V was shortened by 2 bases and J by 10 bases, with 15 bases between the two germline ends. In germline, CDR1 is SNHLY, CDR2 FYNNEI. The CDR3 runs to 15 residues. The CDR3 spells CASSEFGGGGSPLHF. CDR3 sequence (DNA): TGTGCCAGCAGTGAATTCGGGGGAGGGGGATCACCCCTCCACTTT.

This clone was detected once. The rearrangement joins TRBV6-5 to TRBJ2-7; D is possibly TRBD1 or TRBD2 (6 bases each). Trimming stripped 5 bases from V and 2 bases from J, with 16 bases between. The germline gives CDR1 MNHEY, CDR2 SVGAGI. The CDR3 covers 15 residues. CDR3 residues: CASSPGANWAYEQYF. The CDR3 DNA sequence: TGTGCCAGCAGTCCGGGGGCAAACTGGGCCTACGAGCAGTACTTC.

V is TRBV7-8 and J is TRBJ2-7; D is unresolved. This CDR3 spans 12 amino acids. Germline values: CDR1 SGHVS, CDR2 FQNEAQ. Trimming left V 5 bases short and J 2 bases short, with 7 bases between. The CDR3 DNA is TGTGCCAGCAGCCCCCTTACCTACGAGCAGTACTTC. Its translation: CASSPLTYEQYF.

This clone was observed once. The chain joins TRBV20-1 to TRBJ2-1; unclear D gene. V gave up 6 bases and J gave up 6 bases, with 9 bases separating them. Germline-derived CDR1 and CDR2 are DFQATT and SNEGSKA (reference sequence). This CDR3 has 11 residues. This CDR3 is CSALVGNEQFF. The CDR3 coding sequence is TGCAGTGCCCTAGTAGGCAATGAGCAGTTCTTC.

This chain uses TRBV6-5 with TRBJ1-6, with 7 positions matching TRBD1. This CDR3 region has 15 residues. From germline, CDR1 is MNHEY and CDR2 SVGAGI. V lost 5 bases and J lost 3; bases outside the gene matches: 4. CDR3 sequence (DNA): TGTGCCAGCAGTAGACAGGGAGACTATAATTCACCCCTCCACTTT. Its protein is CASSRQGDYNSPLHF.

V usage is TRBV5-1 and J usage is TRBJ1-1; a weak D match, TRBD1 (5 bases). The ends were cut back, 4 bases at V and 1 base at J, with 11 bases in the middle. CDR1 is SGHRS and CDR2 is YFSETQ in the germline V gene. The CDR3 covers 14 residues. Written as DNA, the CDR3 is TGCGCCAGCAGCCCCGGGAGGGGGAACACTGAAGCTTTCTTT. Its protein is CASSPGRGNTEAFF. Full variable domain (remainder filled in from reference TRBV5-1 and TRBJ1-1): KAGVTQTPRYLIKTRGQQVTLSCSPISGHRSVSWYQQTPGQGLQFLFEYFSETQRNKGNFPGRFSGRQFSNSRSEMNVSTLELGDSALYLCASSPGRGNTEAFFGQGTRLTVV.

V gene TRBV6-5 combines with J gene TRBJ2-7, with 8 bases aligning to TRBD2. V lost 2 bases and J lost 5; bases outside the gene matches: 11. Germline V gene data show CDR1 as MNHEY and CDR2 as SVGAGI. This CDR3 is 16 amino acids long. The DNA for the CDR3 is TGTGCCAGCAGTTACACCGGGAGGGGGGTCGGCCACGAGCAGTACTTC. This translates into CASSYTGRGVGHEQYF.

V is TRBV7-3 and J is TRBJ2-3, with 7 bases matching TRBD2. With V trimmed by 4 bases and J by 9 bases, 4 bases remained unmatched. Germline V gene lookup returns CDR1 SGHTA and CDR2 FQGTGA. CDR3 size: 12 residues. The CDR3 spells CASSSLGGTQYF. The CDR3 DNA sequence: TGTGCCAGCAGCTCCCTGGGGGGGACGCAGTATTTT. The whole variable domain, remainder taken from reference TRBV7-3 and TRBJ2-3, is GAGVSQTPSNKVTEKGKYVELRCDPISGHTALYWYRQSLGQGPEFLIYFQGTGAADDSGLPNDRFFAVRPEGSVSTLKIQRTERGDSAVYLCASSSLGGTQYFGPGTRLTVL.